This T cell receptor beta chain was profiled in a study of cytomegalovirus exposure and HLA in healthy donors (dated by TCRdb to 2015 to 2018). Study-wide context: An earlier analysis of roughly 570 of the donors reported roughly 300 Gb of sequence data and 100 million to 120 million unique TCR beta sequences obtained from approximately 180 million T cells. Along with the approximately 620-subject first cohort, a separate validation cohort of over a hundred different subjects was used. An earlier analysis of a few hundred of the donors applied high-throughput TCR beta sequencing to assess whether each TCR beta V gene segment acted as functional or pseudogenic. Every discovery cohort repertoire had been produced on one sequencing platform. An early release that covered about 640 HLA-typed donors contained around 330 gigabases of sequencing data and about 84 million unique TCR sequences. To predict cytomegalovirus infection status, the study combined high-throughput TCR immunosequencing, statistical association of individual TCRs with disease status, and machine learning. The study aimed to test whether signatures of past pathogen exposure could be identified by cataloging public T cell receptors. In a later analysis, previously published TCR beta repertoires from 666 donors were re-analyzed and high-resolution HLA genotyping was added so that TCR occurrence patterns could be studied. On average, roughly 240,000 unique TCR beta nucleotide sequences were sequenced per donor among a few hundred genotyped donors of the cohort, with roughly 18% of those sequences being non-productive. The genetic ancestry cluster associated with self-reported Caucasian donors included around 76% of the 350 to 500 genotyped donors. Four to six DR-DQ haplotypes were handled as single units for association and clustering, since linkage in the cohort was strong. The number of donors typed differed by locus, with 629-630 for A, B, C, DRB1 and DQB1, about 500 for DQA1, 600 to 610 for DPA1, and around 460 for DPB1. Donor age, sex, ethnicity and CMV serostatus were compiled together with the repertoire data. Both class I and class II loci were covered by HLA typing, at four-digit resolution. A later genetic analysis used genome-wide SNP genotypes for about 65% of the 666 donors, treating that subset as a discovery cohort. The study used immunosequencing to profile the T cell repertoires of under 700 subjects and linked those repertoires to cytomegalovirus serostatus. In the later analysis, no new phenotypic data were used to find candidate immune exposures; instead, reliance was placed on TCR beta sequences and their occurrence across donors.

The trim is 6 bases for V and 6 bases for J, with a gap of 8 bases between the germline ends. Including cysteine and phenylalanine, the CDR3 has 11 amino acids. Of all the DNA, just the CDR3 is kept, 33 bases in frame from base 1. The germline V gene specifies SNHLY as CDR1 and FYNNEI as CDR2. Study-wide findings and limitations: Some IMGT-functional V segments, including TRBV6-2 and TRBV6-3, could not be told apart with the 87-base-pair reads, so those segments were excluded. Cytomegalovirus status was reported to be diagnosed by the classifier with high specificity and sensitivity in both the original and validation cohorts. HLA typing was unavailable for some donors at each locus, so association tests used only the typed subset. According to a later analysis, TCR association rates differed among HLA loci, with DRB1 alleles showing the most associated TCRs and HLA-C alleles showing the fewest. Most TCR sequences were seen in very few donors, while some public TCRs were found in many individuals. In a later genetic analysis, a missense DCLRE1C variant was associated with V-gene and J-gene trimming of TCR beta chains, and the association was replicated in an independent cohort. When HLA alleles, especially DR and DQ, strongly co-occurred, TCR associations were difficult to assign to individual alleles. A few of the identified cytomegalovirus-associated TCR beta chains were confirmed in vitro to be specific for cytomegalovirus antigens. The earlier analysis of about 600 of the donors excluded about 16 rarely observed V segments, including chromosome 9 orphons, because counts were too low. Broadly in line with IMGT annotations, most TCR beta V segments showed up in productive rearrangements about 87% or about 30% of the time in an earlier analysis of 587 of the donors. Linkage disequilibrium might explain the correlated functional status among segregating V segments, but an unknown experimental factor could not be excluded. At a false discovery rate of 0.05, a later analysis linked approximately 18,000 TCR beta sequences to specific HLA alleles. A total of about 180 TCR beta chains were listed by the study as associated with cytomegalovirus. In a later analysis, HLA-associated TCR beta chains showed more clonal expansion and lower generation probabilities than non-associated chains that were equally common. A cluster of highly shared sequence variants was judged likely to be a technical artifact of the sequencing pipeline. According to a later genetic analysis, donors in an Asian-associated ancestry cluster had fewer N-insertions in productive TCRs than the approximately 610-donor mean. According to a later analysis, parvovirus B19, influenza, CMV and Epstein-Barr virus appeared linked to several top co-occurrence clusters. In a later analysis, most CMV-associated TCR beta chains were found to appear HLA-restricted, with HLA associations seemingly driven largely by CMV exposure. Immune exposure information for the cohort was limited to CMV serostatus. The cohort was sequenced for TCR beta chains only, and without alpha or paired-chain data the features that could be detected were limited. It was suggested by the authors that the approach could potentially be generalized to other disease states and immunological phenotypes. A further reported finding was that TCR beta sequences accurately predicted the HLA-A and HLA-B alleles for most subjects in the first cohort. Presence/absence analyses assumed roughly uniform sequencing depth across donors, an assumption that may not hold.

The library came from the immunoSEQ multiplex PCR assay. For the multiplex PCR, a mixture combining 60 forward primers for TCR Vbeta segments and 13 reverse primers for TCR Jbeta segments was used. The CDR3 region of rearranged TCR beta genes was amplified from genomic DNA with a multiplex PCR assay. Amplified TCR beta libraries were sequenced as 87-base-pair reads on the Illumina HiSeq System. The original methods were these. Across the roughly 700 repertoires, a later analysis counted 60 million to 90 million unique TCR beta chains, roughly 11 million of which were shared by at least two donors. A nearest-neighbor algorithm error-corrected the raw reads and collapsed the reads into unique sequences, merging closely related sequences to remove PCR and sequencing errors. V, D and J gene segments were assigned by aligning CDR3 sequences to IMGT reference sequences. Each retained sequence needed at least a six-nucleotide match to both a V gene segment and a J gene segment. Rearrangements were classified as productive when the CDR3 lacked stop codons and remained in frame with V and J, and all other rearrangements were classified as non-productive. Following IMGT convention, CDR3 was defined as the stretch from the second conserved V-encoded cysteine up to the conserved J-encoded phenylalanine. The earlier analysis of about 590 of the donors excluded sequences that lacked an unambiguous match to a single V gene segment. In an earlier analysis of some 590 of the donors, V segments were called functional above 56.7% productive rearrangements and were called segregating when the between-donor standard deviation exceeded 5%. A statistical classification framework was built for diagnosing cytomegalovirus status from the catalog of TCR beta chain sequences. In a later analysis, V and J genes were assigned by comparing TCR nucleotide sequences against IMGT/GENE-DB human TR gene sequences. The TCRdist pipeline was used in a later analysis to assign CDR3 sequences and most-parsimonious VDJ recombination scenarios. In a later analysis, each TCR beta chain was defined by its CDR3 amino acid sequence together with its V-gene family, and reads without a unique V-gene family were excluded. In a later analysis, approximately 590 highly shared, low-generation-probability nucleotide sequences were removed to address suspected cross-contamination and a sequencing artifact. For each public chain, a later analysis derived a clonal expansion index from normalized ranks of inferred template counts within each repertoire. In a later analysis, generation probabilities were computed with a VDJ recombination model fitted to out-of-frame rearrangements, and the resulting probabilities were checked against IGoR. In a later analysis, hypergeometric tests were used to score TCR-TCR, TCR-HLA and TCR-CMV co-occurrence, with a repertoire-size bias correction applied to TCR pairs. In a later analysis, false discovery rates were estimated by permuting HLA or CMV assignments 20 times. A later analysis grouped co-occurring TCRs with DBSCAN, adding TCRdist sequence similarity when clustering within HLA-allele-positive subsets. Co-occurrence clustering excluded repertoires with fewer than 30,000 or more than 120,000 public chains, plus five with anomalous nucleotide sharing. Imported from immuneACCESS, the table was reduced by TCRdb to in-frame sequences with V and J called. These copies leave out some clones; in studies compared against another copy, an unresolved V gene accounts for under half, and the cause of the remainder is not known. Clone size and V and J calls were adopted from that table, with D and trimming inferred from the DNA. For this sample there are roughly 160,000 clones; more than 80% appear just once. The ten most abundant clones make up 13% of the sample.

Notes on this clone: Its antigen is still unknown. No much larger clone is present one base from it, and per-base qualities are unavailable.

In total, 600 or so healthy bone marrow donors made up the cohort. At the time of sampling, all cohort members were nominally healthy, though unrecorded immune exposures were likely present. The donor tested CMV seronegative, placing the donor among the 300 to 400 seronegative members of the cohort. A peripheral blood sample was provided by each donor, and peripheral blood mononuclear cells were used for TCR beta sequencing. The Qiagen DNeasy Blood Extraction Kit was used to extract genomic DNA from the blood cell samples. The clonotype originates from a woman aged 45 to 65 in good health and CMV-seronegative. Input material: PBMCs. The sequence is built from TRBV2 and TRBJ1-1; no confident D gene assignment can be made. The sequenced DNA is TGTGCCAGCAGCTATTTCGCTGAAGCTTTCTTT. It encodes CASSYFAEAFF.